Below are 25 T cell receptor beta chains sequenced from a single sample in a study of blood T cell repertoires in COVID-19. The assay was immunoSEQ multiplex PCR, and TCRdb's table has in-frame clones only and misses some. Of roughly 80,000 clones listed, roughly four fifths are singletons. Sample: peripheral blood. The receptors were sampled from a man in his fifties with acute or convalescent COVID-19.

CDR3 sequence: CASSTPGQDSWDYSNQPQHF. Here the CDR3 DNA reads TGTGCCAGTAGTACCCCCGGACAGGACTCTTGGGATTATAGCAATCAGCCCCAGCATTTT. The rearrangement joins TRBV19 to TRBJ1-5; 7 bases match TRBD1. The CDR3 runs 20 residues. J gave up 0 bases and V 4 bases, and 18 bases lay outside the gene matches. From germline, CDR1 is LNHDA and CDR2 SQIVND (reference sequence). Combining the CDR3 with reference TRBV19 and TRBJ1-5 gives the whole variable domain DGGITQSPKYLFRKEGQNVTLSCEQNLNHDAMYWYRQDPGQGLRLIYYSQIVNDFQKGDIAEGYSVSREKKESFPLTVTSAQKNPTAFYLCASSTPGQDSWDYSNQPQHFGDGTRLSIL.

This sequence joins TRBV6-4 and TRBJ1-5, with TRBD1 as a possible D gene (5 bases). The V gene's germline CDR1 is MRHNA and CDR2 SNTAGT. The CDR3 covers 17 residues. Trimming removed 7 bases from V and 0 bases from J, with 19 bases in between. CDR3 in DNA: TGTGCCAGCAAGGTGGCAGGAGACAGCTATAGCAATCAGCCCCAGCATTTT. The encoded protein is CASKVAGDSYSNQPQHF.

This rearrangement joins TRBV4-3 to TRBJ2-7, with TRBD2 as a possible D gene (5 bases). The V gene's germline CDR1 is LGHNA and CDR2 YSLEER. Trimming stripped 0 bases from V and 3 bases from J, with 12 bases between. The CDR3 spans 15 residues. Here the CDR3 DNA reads TGCGCCAGCAGCCAAGATTTAAGCGGCAGCTACGAGCAGTACTTC. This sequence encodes CASSQDLSGSYEQYF.

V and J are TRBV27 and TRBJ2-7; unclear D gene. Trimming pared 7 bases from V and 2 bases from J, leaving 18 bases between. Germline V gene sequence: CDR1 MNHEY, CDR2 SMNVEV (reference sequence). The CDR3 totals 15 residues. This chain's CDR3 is CASTSIPGLTYEQYF. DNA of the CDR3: TGTGCCAGCACCTCTATCCCGGGTCTGACCTACGAGCAGTACTTC.

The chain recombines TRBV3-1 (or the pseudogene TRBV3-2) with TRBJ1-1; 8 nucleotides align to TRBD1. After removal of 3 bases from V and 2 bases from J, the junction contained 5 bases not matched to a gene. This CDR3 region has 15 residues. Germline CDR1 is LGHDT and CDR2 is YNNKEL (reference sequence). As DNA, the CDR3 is TGTGCCAGCAGCCATCGACAGGGGCTAAACACTGAAGCTTTCTTT. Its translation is CASSHRQGLNTEAFF.

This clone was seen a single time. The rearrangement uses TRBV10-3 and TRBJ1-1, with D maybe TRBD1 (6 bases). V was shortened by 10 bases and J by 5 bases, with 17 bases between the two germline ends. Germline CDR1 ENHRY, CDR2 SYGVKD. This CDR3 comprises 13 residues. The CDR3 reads CATKWGQETEAFF. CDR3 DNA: TGTGCCACCAAGTGGGGGCAGGAGACTGAAGCTTTCTTT.

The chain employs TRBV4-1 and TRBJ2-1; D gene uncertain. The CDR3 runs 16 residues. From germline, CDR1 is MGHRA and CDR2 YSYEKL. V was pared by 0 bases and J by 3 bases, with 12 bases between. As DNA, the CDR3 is TGCGCCAGCAGCCAAGATTTCCCCGCCAGCTACAATGAGCAGTTCTTC. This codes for CASSQDFPASYNEQFF.

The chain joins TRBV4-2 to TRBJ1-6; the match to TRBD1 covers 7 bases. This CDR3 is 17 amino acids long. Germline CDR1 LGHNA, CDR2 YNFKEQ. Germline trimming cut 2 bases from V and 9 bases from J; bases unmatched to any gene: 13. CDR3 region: CASSQKTGTALSSPLHF. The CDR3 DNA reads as TGTGCCAGCAGCCAAAAGACAGGGACAGCATTAAGTTCACCCCTCCACTTT.

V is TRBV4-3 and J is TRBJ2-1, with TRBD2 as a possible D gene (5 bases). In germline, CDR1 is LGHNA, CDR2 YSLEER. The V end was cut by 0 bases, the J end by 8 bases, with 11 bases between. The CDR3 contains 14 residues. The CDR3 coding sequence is TGCGCCAGCAGCCAAGATGACGGGGTCTATGAGCAGTTCTTC. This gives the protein CASSQDDGVYEQFF.

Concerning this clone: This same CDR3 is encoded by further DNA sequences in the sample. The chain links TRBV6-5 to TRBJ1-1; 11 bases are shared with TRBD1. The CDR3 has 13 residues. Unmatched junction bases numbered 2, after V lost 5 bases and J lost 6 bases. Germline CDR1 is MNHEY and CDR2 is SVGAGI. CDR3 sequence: CASSQGQGAEAFF. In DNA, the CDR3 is TGTGCCAGCAGTCAGGGACAGGGGGCTGAAGCTTTCTTT.

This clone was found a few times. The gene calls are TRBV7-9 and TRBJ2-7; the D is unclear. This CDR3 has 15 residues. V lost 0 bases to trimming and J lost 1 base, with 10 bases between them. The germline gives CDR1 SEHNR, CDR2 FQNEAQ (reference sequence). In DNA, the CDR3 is TGTGCCAGCAGCTTAGCGGGCAGGCCATCCTACGAGCAGTACTTC. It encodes CASSLAGRPSYEQYF.

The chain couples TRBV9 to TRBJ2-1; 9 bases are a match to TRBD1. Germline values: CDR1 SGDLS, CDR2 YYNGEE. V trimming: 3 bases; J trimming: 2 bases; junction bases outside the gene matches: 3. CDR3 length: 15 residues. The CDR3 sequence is CASSGRQGAYNEQFF. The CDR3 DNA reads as TGTGCCAGCAGCGGACGACAGGGGGCCTACAATGAGCAGTTCTTC.

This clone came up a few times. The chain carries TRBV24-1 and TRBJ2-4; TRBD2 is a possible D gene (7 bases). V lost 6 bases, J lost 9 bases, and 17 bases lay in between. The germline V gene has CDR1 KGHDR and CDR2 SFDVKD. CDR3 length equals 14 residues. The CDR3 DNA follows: TGTGCCACCAGTCCGGCAGGGGCGGGGGCCATTCAGTACTTC. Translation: CATSPAGAGAIQYF.

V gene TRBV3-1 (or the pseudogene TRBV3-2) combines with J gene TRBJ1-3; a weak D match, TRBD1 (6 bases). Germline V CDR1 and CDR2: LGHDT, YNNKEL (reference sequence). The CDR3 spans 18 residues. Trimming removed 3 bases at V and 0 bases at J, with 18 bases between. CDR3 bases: TGTGCCAGCAGCCAGCACCTCAGGGGAAGCCCCTCTGGAAACACCATATATTTT. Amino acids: CASSQHLRGSPSGNTIYF.

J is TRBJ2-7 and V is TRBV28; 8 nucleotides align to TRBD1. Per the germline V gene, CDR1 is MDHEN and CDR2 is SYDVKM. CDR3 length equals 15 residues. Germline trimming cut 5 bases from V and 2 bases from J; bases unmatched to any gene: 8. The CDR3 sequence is CASSRPRGQAYEQYF. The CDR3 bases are TGTGCCAGCAGTCGCCCCAGGGGACAGGCCTACGAGCAGTACTTC. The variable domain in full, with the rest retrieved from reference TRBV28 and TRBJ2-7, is DVKVTQSSRYLVKRTGEKVFLECVQDMDHENMFWYRQDPGLGLRLIYFSYDVKMKEKGDIPEGYSVSREKKERFSLILESASTNQTSMYLCASSRPRGQAYEQYFGPGTRLTVT.

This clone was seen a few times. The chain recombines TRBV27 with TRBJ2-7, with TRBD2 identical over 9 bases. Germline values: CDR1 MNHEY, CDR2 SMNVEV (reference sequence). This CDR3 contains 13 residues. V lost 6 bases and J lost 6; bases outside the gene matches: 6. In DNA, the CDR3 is TGTGCCAGCAGAATAGCGGGAGCCGGCGAGCAGTACTTC. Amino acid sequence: CASRIAGAGEQYF.

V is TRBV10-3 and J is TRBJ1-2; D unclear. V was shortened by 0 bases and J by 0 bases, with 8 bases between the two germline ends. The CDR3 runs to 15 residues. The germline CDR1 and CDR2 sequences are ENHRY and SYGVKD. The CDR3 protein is CAISESSGTNYGYTF. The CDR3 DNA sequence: TGTGCCATCAGTGAGTCGTCCGGGACTAACTATGGCTACACCTTC.

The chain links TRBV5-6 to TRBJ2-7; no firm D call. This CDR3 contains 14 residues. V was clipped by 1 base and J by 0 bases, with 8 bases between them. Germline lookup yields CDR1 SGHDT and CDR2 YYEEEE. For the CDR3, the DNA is TGTGCCAGCAGCTTGAGCTTCGGCTCCTACGAGCAGTACTTC. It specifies CASSLSFGSYEQYF.

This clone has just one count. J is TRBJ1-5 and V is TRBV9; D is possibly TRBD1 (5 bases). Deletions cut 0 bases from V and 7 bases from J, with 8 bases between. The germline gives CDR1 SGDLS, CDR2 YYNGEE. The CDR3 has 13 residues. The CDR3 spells CASSVGGGQPQHF. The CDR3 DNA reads TGTGCCAGCAGCGTAGGGGGGGGACAGCCCCAGCATTTT. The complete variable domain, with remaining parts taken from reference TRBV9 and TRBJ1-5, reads DSGVTQTPKHLITATGQRVTLRCSPRSGDLSVYWYQQSLDQGLQFLIQYYNGEERAKGNILERFSAQQFPDLHSELNLSSLELGDSALYFCASSVGGGQPQHFGDGTRLSIL.

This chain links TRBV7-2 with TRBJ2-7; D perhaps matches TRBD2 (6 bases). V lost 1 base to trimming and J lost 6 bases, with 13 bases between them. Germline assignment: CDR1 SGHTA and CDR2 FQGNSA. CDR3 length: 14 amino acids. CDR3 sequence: CASSLDGRPAEQYF. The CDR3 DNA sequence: TGTGCCAGCAGCTTAGACGGGAGACCGGCCGAGCAGTACTTC.

The CDR3 nucleotides are TGTGCCAGCAGCTTGGTGGCAGGGGGCGGGGAGCTGTTTTTT. Encoded protein: CASSLVAGGGELFF. The chain carries TRBV5-4 and TRBJ2-2; 7 bases map to TRBD1. CDR1 SGHNT and CDR2 YYREEE come from the germline V gene (reference sequence). After removal of 0 bases from V and 7 bases from J, the junction contained 3 bases not matched to a gene. This CDR3 is built from 14 residues.

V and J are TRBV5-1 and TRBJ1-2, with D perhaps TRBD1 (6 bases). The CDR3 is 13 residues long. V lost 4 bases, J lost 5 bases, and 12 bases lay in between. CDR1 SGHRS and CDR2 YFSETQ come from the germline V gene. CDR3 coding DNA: TGCGCCAGCAGCGAACAGGGATCGTATGGCTACACCTTC. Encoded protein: CASSEQGSYGYTF.

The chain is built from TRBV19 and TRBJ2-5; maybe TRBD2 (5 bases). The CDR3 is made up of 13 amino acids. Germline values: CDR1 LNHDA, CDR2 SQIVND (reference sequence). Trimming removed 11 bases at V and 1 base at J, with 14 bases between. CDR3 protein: CASRDWVQETQYF. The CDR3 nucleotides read TGTGCCTCTCGGGATTGGGTCCAAGAGACCCAGTACTTC. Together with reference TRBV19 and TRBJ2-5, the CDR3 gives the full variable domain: DGGITQSPKYLFRKEGQNVTLSCEQNLNHDAMYWYRQDPGQGLRLIYYSQIVNDFQKGDIAEGYSVSREKKESFPLTVTSAQKNPTAFYLCASRDWVQETQYFGPGTRLLVL.

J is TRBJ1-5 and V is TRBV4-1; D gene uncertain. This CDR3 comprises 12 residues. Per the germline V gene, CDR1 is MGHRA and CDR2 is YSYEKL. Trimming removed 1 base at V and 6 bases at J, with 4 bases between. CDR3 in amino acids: CASSQAGQPQHF. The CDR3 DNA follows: TGCGCCAGCAGCCAAGCCGGTCAGCCCCAGCATTTT.

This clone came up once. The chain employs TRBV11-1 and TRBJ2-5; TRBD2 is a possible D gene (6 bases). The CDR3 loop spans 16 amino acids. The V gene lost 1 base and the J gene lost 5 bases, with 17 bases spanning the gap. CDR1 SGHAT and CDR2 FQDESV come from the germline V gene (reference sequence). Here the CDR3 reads CASSLDVGGVGETQYF. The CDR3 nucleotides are TGTGCCAGCAGCTTAGACGTGGGGGGTGTTGGGGAGACCCAGTACTTC. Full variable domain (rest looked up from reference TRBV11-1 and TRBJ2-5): EAEVAQSPRYKITEKSQAVAFWCDPISGHATLYWYRQILGQGPELLVQFQDESVVDDSQLPKDRFSAERLKGVDSTLKIQPAELGDSAMYLCASSLDVGGVGETQYFGPGTRLLVL.